Listed below are T cell receptor beta chains from one sample, sequenced in a study of blood T cell repertoires in COVID-19. Generated by immunoSEQ multiplex PCR, the TCRdb table keeps only in-frame clones and is missing some. There are about 400,000 clones in the sample; around nine tenths occur only once, and about 2.9% lies in the top ten. Source material: peripheral blood. These receptors all come from a human donor in a cohort sampled during active COVID-19. CDR3s include the opening cysteine and the closing phenylalanine or tryptophan. Each record gives: V gene, D gene, clone size, J gene, CDR3 DNA, CDR3 protein. The D gene is left open where the match is weak. The size of a clone is reported for some rows only, either as once, few or many, or as a class for expanded clones.

V: TRBV28; D: NA; size: once; J: TRBJ1-6; DNA: TGTGCCAGCAGTCAGGGATATAATTCACCCCTCCACTTT; CDR3: CASSQGYNSPLHF
V: TRBV6-4; D: NA; size: NA; J: TRBJ2-1; DNA: TGTGCCAGCAGTGACGAACACGGGGTTTCGGCGTGCAATGAGCAGTTCTTC; CDR3: CASSDEHGVSACNEQFF
V: TRBV25-1; D: TRBD1; size: NA; J: TRBJ1-1; DNA: TGTGCCAGCAGTGAATGGGGGACAGGGACCATGAACACTGAAGCTTTCTTT; CDR3: CASSEWGTGTMNTEAFF
V: TRBV6-6; D: TRBD1; size: NA; J: TRBJ1-2; DNA: TGTGCCAGCAGGGCGGACAGGGATTATGGCTACACCTTC; CDR3: CASRADRDYGYTF
V: TRBV15; D: TRBD1; size: few; J: TRBJ2-5; DNA: TGTGCCACCAGCGGGACTGACAGGGGGGAACAAGAGACCCAGTACTTC; CDR3: CATSGTDRGEQETQYF
V: TRBV5-1; D: NA; size: many; J: TRBJ1-1; DNA: TGCGCCAGCAGCTTAGCGACAGGAGAGGGCACTGAAGCTTTCTTT; CDR3: CASSLATGEGTEAFF
V: TRBV4-2; D: NA; size: NA; J: TRBJ1-2; DNA: TGTGCCAGCAGCCAAGTGACTCGGGACTCTGTACAGGGCTACACCTTC; CDR3: CASSQVTRDSVQGYTF
V: TRBV7-2; D: NA; size: NA; J: TRBJ2-7; DNA: TGTGCCAGCAGCCCCCAGCAGGGCGGGACCTACGAGCAGTACTTC; CDR3: CASSPQQGGTYEQYF
V: TRBV5-1; D: TRBD1; size: NA; J: TRBJ1-6; DNA: TGCGCCAGCAGCTTGGAGGGACAGGCCTTGGAGTCACCCCTCCACTTT; CDR3: CASSLEGQALESPLHF
V: TRBV7-2; D: NA; size: NA; J: TRBJ2-7; DNA: TGTGCCAGCAGCCCCAGGGGCCAATGGGCCGGGCAGTACTTC; CDR3: CASSPRGQWAGQYF
V: TRBV19; D: NA; size: NA; J: TRBJ1-3; DNA: TGTGCCAGTAGTATAAACGACAACTCTGGAAACACCATATATTTT; CDR3: CASSINDNSGNTIYF
V: TRBV5-1; D: NA; size: NA; J: TRBJ1-2; DNA: TGCGCCAGCAGCTTCAGGGTTGACTATGGCTACACCTTC; CDR3: CASSFRVDYGYTF
V: TRBV7-2; D: TRBD1; size: NA; J: TRBJ1-6; DNA: TGTGCCAGCAGCGCAACGACAGGGGCGAATTCACCCCTCCACTTT; CDR3: CASSATTGANSPLHF
V: TRBV5-6; D: TRBD1; size: NA; J: TRBJ1-1; DNA: TGTGCCAGCAGCTTGGGGACAGGGGGCACTGAAGCTTTCTTT; CDR3: CASSLGTGGTEAFF
V: TRBV2; D: TRBD1; size: NA; J: TRBJ2-3; DNA: TGTGCCAGCAGTGATAGGGGGCAGGGGGCGAGATATACGCAGTATTTT; CDR3: CASSDRGQGARYTQYF
V: TRBV18; D: TRBD1; size: NA; J: TRBJ2-1; DNA: TGTGCCAGCTCACCGCGACAGGGGGCGATCTACAATGAGCAGTTCTTC; CDR3: CASSPRQGAIYNEQFF
V: TRBV19; D: TRBD1; size: NA; J: TRBJ2-5; DNA: TGTGCCAGTAGTATTTTCCCAGGTCGACAGGGGGGGTTGGAGACCCAGTACTTC; CDR3: CASSIFPGRQGGLETQYF
V: TRBV14; D: TRBD2; size: once; J: TRBJ2-1; DNA: TGTGCCAGCAGCCAAGACGGGCGGGGGGGTAAGTTCTTC; CDR3: CASSQDGRGGKFF
V: TRBV9; D: NA; size: NA; J: TRBJ1-5; DNA: TGTGCCAGCAGCGTAGGCCAGGGGCAGGGTCAGCCCCAGCATTTT; CDR3: CASSVGQGQGQPQHF
V: TRBV7-9; D: TRBD1; size: once; J: TRBJ1-1; DNA: TGTGCCAGCAGCTCGGACAGGGGGCCCATGAACACTGAAGCTTTCTTT; CDR3: CASSSDRGPMNTEAFF
V: TRBV18; D: TRBD1; size: NA; J: TRBJ2-6; DNA: TGTGCCAGCTCACTACTGGTCGGACAGGTACACTCTGGGGCCAACGTCCTGACTTTC; CDR3: CASSLLVGQVHSGANVLTF